These 29 T cell receptor beta chains were all obtained from the same sample, sequenced in a study of T cells in Graves' hyperthyroidism and ophthalmopathy. TCR beta CDR3 regions were amplified from RNA transcripts. Initially, a first-round RT-PCR of the TCR CDR3 employed the HTBI primer set. TCRdb ran MiXCR on the multiplex PCR reads and lists one entry per CDR3 protein. The sample lists 40,000 to 55,000 distinct CDR3 sequences, over 45% occurring once. Sequencing was done on a sample of peripheral blood or thyroid tissue (not recorded which). The origin of the receptors is a woman between 50 and 59 years old with Graves' hyperthyroidism.

The chain employs TRBV29-1 and TRBJ1-6; maybe TRBD1 (6 bases). The CDR3 consists of 13 residues. V lost 4 bases and J lost 6, with 10 bases in between. Germline loops: CDR1 SQVTM, CDR2 ANQGSEA. The CDR3 DNA follows: TGCAGCGTTGCGGACAGCTTTAATTCACCCCTCCACTTT. Its translation is CSVADSFNSPLHF.

This clonotype turned up a few times. The chain carries TRBV7-2 and TRBJ2-7, with 14 positions matching TRBD2. Germline assignment: CDR1 SGHTA and CDR2 FQGNSA. V was pared by 5 bases and J by 1 base, with 7 bases of the junction left unmatched. The CDR3 is made up of 17 amino acids. The CDR3 protein is CASSPGTSGSGSYEQYF. The CDR3 DNA is TGTGCCAGCAGCCCCGGGACTAGCGGGAGTGGTTCCTACGAGCAGTACTTC. The full variable domain, completed using reference TRBV7-2 and TRBJ2-7, is GAGVSQSPSNKVTEKGKDVELRCDPISGHTALYWYRQSLGQGLEFLIYFQGNSAPDKSGLPSDRFSAERTGGSVSTLTIQRTQQEDSAVYLCASSPGTSGSGSYEQYFGPGTRLTVT.

This chain uses TRBV10-3 with TRBJ2-7; D perhaps matches TRBD1 (6 bases). The CDR3 loop spans 12 amino acids. The germline V and J ends were trimmed by 6 bases and 3 bases, with 9 bases remaining between them. The germline V gene has CDR1 ENHRY and CDR2 SYGVKD. The CDR3 DNA reads TGTGCCATCAGGGCAGGGGTCTACGAGCAGTACTTC. Its translation: CAIRAGVYEQYF.

This clonotype was observed a handful of times. The rearrangement joins TRBV20-1 to TRBJ2-5, with a tentative D call TRBD1 (5 bases). CDR1 is DFQATT and CDR2 is SNEGSKA in the germline V gene (reference sequence). The CDR3 loop spans 13 amino acids. Trimming took off 5 bases at V and 4 bases at J, with 14 bases between the two ends. In nucleotides, the CDR3 is TGCAGTGCTTACTCCCAGGGTTTAGAGACCCAGTACTTC. Protein sequence: CSAYSQGLETQYF.

This clonotype was counted a few times. The rearrangement joins TRBV14 to TRBJ1-3; D not certain. The CDR3 extends over 11 amino acids. Trimming cost V 8 bases and J 4 bases, with 6 bases left between them. Looked up from germline, CDR1 is SGHDN and CDR2 is FVKESK. CDR3 nucleotide sequence: TGTGCCAGCCGAACAGGAAACACCATATATTTT. Its translation is CASRTGNTIYF.

This clonotype was counted ten times or more. This chain uses TRBV20-1 with TRBJ2-3; D remains unclear. Germline-derived CDR1 and CDR2 are DFQATT and SNEGSKA (reference sequence). V gave up 0 bases and J gave up 0 bases, with 10 bases separating them. CDR3 length: 15 residues. The CDR3 here is CSARDAVGSTDTQYF. CDR3 coding DNA: TGCAGTGCTAGAGACGCAGTTGGGAGCACAGATACGCAGTATTTT.

This clonotype was seen ten or more times. The chain employs TRBV12-3 or TRBV12-4 and TRBJ2-7; perhaps TRBD2 as D (7 bases). V lost 3 bases and J lost 4, with 19 bases in between. The CDR3 extends over 16 amino acids. The CDR3 nucleotides are TGTGCCAGCAGTTTCTCCCGGGGGGCGCTGAGTTACGAGCAGTACTTC. Protein: CASSFSRGALSYEQYF.

The rearrangement joins TRBV7-9 to TRBJ2-7, with 9 nucleotides matching TRBD2. This CDR3 has 14 residues. The germline V gene encodes CDR1 SEHNR and CDR2 FQNEAQ (reference sequence). V lost 5 bases to trimming and J lost 7 bases; unmatched junction nucleotides: 9. CDR3 in DNA: TGTGCCAGCAGCGCGCGGGGGGGCCCCTGGGAGCAGTACTTC. It specifies CASSARGGPWEQYF.

The CDR3 region is CASVPGASSYNSPLHF. CDR3 sequence (DNA): TGTGCTAGTGTTCCGGGGGCAAGCTCCTATAATTCACCCCTCCACTTT. The chain links TRBV10-3 to TRBJ1-6, with D maybe TRBD1 (6 bases). Germline CDR1 ENHRY, CDR2 SYGVKD. The CDR3 runs 16 residues.

As to this clonotype: One end of the junction fails to match germline, which may point to a read error. The J gene is TRBJ2-3, the V gene TRBV13, with D unresolved. The CDR3 loop spans 14 amino acids. Germline V gene sequence: CDR1 PRHDT, CDR2 FYEKMQ (reference sequence). The CDR3 region is CACSLRSSTDTQYF. The CDR3 DNA reads TGTGCCTGCAGCTTAAGGTCCAGCACAGATACGCAGTATTTT.

This clonotype showed up many times. This chain uses TRBV3-1 with TRBJ2-2; maybe TRBD2 (6 bases). This CDR3 spans 15 amino acids. Per germline, CDR1 LGHDT and CDR2 YNNKEL (reference sequence). The germline V and J ends were trimmed by 1 base and 5 bases, with 11 bases remaining between them. The CDR3 DNA sequence: TGTGCCAGCAGCCAAGTGAGCGGACTAACCGGGGAGCTGTTTTTT. Protein sequence: CASSQVSGLTGELFF.

This clonotype was detected ten times or more. The chain combines TRBV29-1 with TRBJ2-7; tentative D call: TRBD1 (6 bases). This CDR3 region has 12 residues. Trimming cost V 6 bases and J 3 bases, with 12 bases left between them. The V gene's germline CDR1 is SQVTM and CDR2 ANQGSEA. The CDR3: CSVSKGVYEQYF. In nucleotides, the CDR3 is TGCAGCGTATCTAAGGGGGTCTACGAGCAGTACTTC.

The chain combines TRBV10-2 with TRBJ1-1, with TRBD1 matching over 7 bases. V was clipped by 6 bases and J by 2 bases; unmatched bases: 9. Germline CDR1 WSHSY, CDR2 SAAADI. The CDR3 totals 15 residues. The CDR3 region has the DNA TGCGCCAGCAGGTCCGGGACAGCCTTTAACACTGAAGCTTTCTTT. Translation gives CASRSGTAFNTEAFF.

The J gene is TRBJ2-7, the V gene TRBV7-9, with D possibly being TRBD1 or TRBD2 (6 bases each). Germline lookup yields CDR1 SEHNR and CDR2 FQNEAQ (reference sequence). Deletions cut 4 bases from V and 3 bases from J, with 19 bases between. The CDR3 loop spans 16 amino acids. The CDR3 DNA reads as TGTGCCAGCAGCTCCCACAGGGCGGAGGGCGGCTACGAGCAGTACTTC. Translation gives CASSSHRAEGGYEQYF.

Notes on this clonotype: The junction shows a germline mismatch at one end, possibly a read error. The DNA of the CDR3 is TGTGCCACCAGCAGAGATCGATTGGGAGAAGCTTCCTTT. Amino acids: CATSRDRLGEASF. The chain has TRBV15 and TRBJ1-1; D is unresolved. The CDR3 contains 13 residues. Germline values: CDR1 LNHNV, CDR2 YYDKDF (reference sequence).

This clonotype was seen ten or more times. The V call is TRBV5-4, the J call TRBJ1-1, with D perhaps TRBD1 (5 bases). Between the trimmed V and J ends, which lost 4 bases and 1 base, there was a span of 17 bases. The CDR3 has 16 residues. From germline, CDR1 is SGHNT and CDR2 YYREEE (reference sequence). CDR3 DNA sequence: TGTGCCAGCAGCCCTCCTGGGGGGAATGAGAACACTGAAGCTTTCTTT. This gives the protein CASSPPGGNENTEAFF.

The chain links TRBV20-1 to TRBJ2-5; D is ambiguous. Trimming took off 6 bases at V and 2 bases at J, with 7 bases between the two ends. Per germline, CDR1 DFQATT and CDR2 SNEGSKA (reference sequence). The CDR3 spans 11 residues. CDR3 protein: CSAQWQETQYF. In DNA form, the CDR3 reads TGCAGTGCCCAGTGGCAAGAGACCCAGTACTTC.

The CDR3 bases are TGTGCCAGCAGCACTGGACAGGGAGACCAGCCCCAGCATTTT. It encodes CASSTGQGDQPQHF. The rearrangement uses TRBV7-9 and TRBJ1-5, with 8 bases identical to TRBD1. Germline CDR1 is SEHNR and CDR2 is FQNEAQ (reference sequence). The CDR3 is made up of 14 amino acids. J was trimmed by 7 bases and V by 5 bases; bases with no gene match: 7.

This chain links TRBV10-3 with TRBJ1-5, with D tentatively TRBD1 (6 bases). The CDR3 is made up of 15 amino acids. V lost 4 bases to trimming and J lost 0 bases, with 10 bases between them. Germline values: CDR1 ENHRY, CDR2 SYGVKD. CDR3 residues: CAISGGTTSNQPQHF. The CDR3 bases are TGTGCCATCAGTGGAGGGACAACTAGCAATCAGCCCCAGCATTTT.

The table lists this clonotype with many counts. This CDR3 reads CSARGAGGLKTQYF. Here the CDR3 DNA reads TGCAGTGCTAGAGGGGCAGGGGGCCTAAAGACCCAGTACTTC. The rearrangement uses TRBV20-1 and TRBJ2-5, with TRBD1 matching over 8 bases. The ends lost 1 base at V and 6 bases at J; junction bases unmatched: 7. The germline V gene encodes CDR1 DFQATT and CDR2 SNEGSKA (reference sequence). This CDR3 region has 14 residues.

This clonotype has ten or more counts. The rearrangement links TRBV4-3 to TRBJ2-3; D perhaps matches TRBD2 (6 bases). Germline CDR1 and CDR2: LGHNA and YSLEER. This CDR3 has 17 residues. V was clipped by 0 bases and J by 4 bases, with 17 bases between them. The CDR3 region has the DNA TGCGCCAGCAGCCAAGAACTAGCTAGGGTTGTGGCAGATACGCAGTATTTT. Translated, it gives CASSQELARVVADTQYF.

The CDR3 spells CASSDSLSYEQYF. The CDR3 DNA sequence: TGTGCCAGCAGTGATAGCCTCTCCTACGAGCAGTACTTC. This chain connects TRBV6-2 or TRBV6-3 to TRBJ2-7; D is unclear. Trimming took off 5 bases at V and 0 bases at J, with 8 bases between the two ends. CDR3 length equals 13 residues. CDR1 is MNHEY, CDR2 SVGEGT, per germline.

This clonotype has a count of ten or more. This may be a read error, as it is one base from a much larger clone. The chain couples TRBV9 to TRBJ2-7; no firm D call. The germline V gene has CDR1 SGDLS and CDR2 YYNGEE. There are 12 residues in the CDR3. The CDR3 DNA reads TGTGCCAGCAGCGTAGTCGTCTACGAGCGGTACTTC. Residues: CASSVVVYERYF.

With respect to this clonotype: The CDR3 carries no conserved terminal phenylalanine or tryptophan, so it likely arises from a read error. This chain connects TRBV20-1 to TRBJ1-5; 9 positions agree with TRBD1. Germline V gene lookup returns CDR1 DFQATT and CDR2 SNEGSKA (reference sequence). The CDR3 consists of 14 residues. The DNA for the CDR3 is TGTAGTGCCCAGACAGGGGGGTCGAATCAGCCCCAGCATTCT. Translation gives CSAQTGGSNQPQHS.

This CDR3 reads CASSFKGTGGTDTQYF. Written as DNA, the CDR3 is TGTGCCAGCAGTTTCAAGGGGACAGGGGGCACAGATACGCAGTATTTT. This chain connects TRBV2 to TRBJ2-3; TRBD1 matches 10 bases. The ends lost 5 bases at V and 1 base at J; junction bases unmatched: 6. The germline gives CDR1 SNHLY, CDR2 FYNNEI. This CDR3 has 16 residues.

The sample holds many counts of this clonotype. The rearrangement links TRBV29-1 to TRBJ1-2, with a weak D call TRBD1 (6 bases). The germline V and J ends were trimmed by 4 bases and 3 bases, with 6 bases remaining between them. This CDR3 has 11 residues. The germline gives CDR1 SQVTM, CDR2 ANQGSEA. Written as DNA, the CDR3 is TGCAGCGTTGGGACAGACTATGGCTACACCTTC. Translating gives CSVGTDYGYTF.

The chain employs TRBV7-2 and TRBJ2-7; 14 bases are a match to TRBD2. The CDR3 has 15 residues. The ends lost 5 bases at V and 3 bases at J; junction bases unmatched: 3. Germline CDR1 and CDR2: SGHTA and FQGNSA. CDR3 coding DNA: TGTGCCAGCAGCGTGGGACTAGCGGGAGTCTACGAGCAGTACTTC. Protein sequence: CASSVGLAGVYEQYF. Drawing the rest from reference TRBV7-2 and TRBJ2-7, the complete variable domain is GAGVSQSPSNKVTEKGKDVELRCDPISGHTALYWYRQSLGQGLEFLIYFQGNSAPDKSGLPSDRFSAERTGGSVSTLTIQRTQQEDSAVYLCASSVGLAGVYEQYFGPGTRLTVT.

This clonotype appeared many times. This chain connects TRBV29-1 to TRBJ2-3; 9 bases map to TRBD2. Trimming took 7 bases from V and 0 from J; bases not matched to a gene: 5. CDR1 SQVTM and CDR2 ANQGSEA come from the germline V gene. The CDR3 loop spans 14 amino acids. This CDR3 reads CSARTSDSTDTQYF. The DNA of the CDR3 is TGCAGCGCAAGGACTAGCGACAGCACAGATACGCAGTATTTT.

To note about this clonotype: The germline gene is not matched at one end of the junction; a read error may be the cause. The chain links TRBV9 to TRBJ2-2; TRBD2 agrees at 8 bases. The germline CDR1 and CDR2 sequences are SGDLS and YYNGEE. This CDR3 spans 14 amino acids. CDR3 nucleotides: TGTGCCAGCAGTGTGGAACTAGCGGCTGGGGAGCTATTTTTT. Translating gives CASSVELAAGELFF.